This T cell receptor beta chain derives from a study of cytomegalovirus exposure and HLA in healthy donors. The primer mix had 60 Vbeta and 13 Jbeta primers. Clones were sequenced by immunoSEQ multiplex PCR, and TCRdb holds only the in-frame ones, with some missing. The listing contains about 200,000 clones. After removal of 1 base from V and 2 bases from J, the junction contained 8 bases not matched to a gene. This CDR3 is built from 17 residues. CDR1 is SGHDN and CDR2 is FVKESK in the germline V gene. This clonotype was sampled from a boy between 5 and 17 years old in good health and CMV-seronegative. The chain employs TRBV14 and TRBJ1-2; 9 nucleotides align to TRBD1. Sequencing was performed on PBMCs. The CDR3 sequence is CASSQAWTGARNYGYTF. The DNA for the CDR3 is TGTGCCAGCAGCCAAGCTTGGACAGGGGCCCGGAACTATGGCTACACCTTC.